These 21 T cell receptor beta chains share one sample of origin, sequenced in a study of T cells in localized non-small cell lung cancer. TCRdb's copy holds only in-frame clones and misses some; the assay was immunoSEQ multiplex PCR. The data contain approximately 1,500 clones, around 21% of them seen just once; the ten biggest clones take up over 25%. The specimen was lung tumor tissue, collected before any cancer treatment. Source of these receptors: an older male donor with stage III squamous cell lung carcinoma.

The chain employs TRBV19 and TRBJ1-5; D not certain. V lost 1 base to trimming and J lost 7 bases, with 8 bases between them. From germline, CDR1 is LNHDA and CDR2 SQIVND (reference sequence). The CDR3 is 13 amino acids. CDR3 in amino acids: CASSIVSDQPQHF. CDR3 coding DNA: TGTGCCAGTAGTATAGTTTCCGACCAGCCCCAGCATTTT.

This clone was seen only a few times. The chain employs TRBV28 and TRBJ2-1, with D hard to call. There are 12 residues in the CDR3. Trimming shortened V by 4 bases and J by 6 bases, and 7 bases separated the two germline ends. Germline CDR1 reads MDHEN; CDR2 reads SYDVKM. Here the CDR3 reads CASSSIVNEQFF. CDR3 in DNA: TGTGCCAGCAGTTCCATCGTCAATGAGCAGTTCTTC.

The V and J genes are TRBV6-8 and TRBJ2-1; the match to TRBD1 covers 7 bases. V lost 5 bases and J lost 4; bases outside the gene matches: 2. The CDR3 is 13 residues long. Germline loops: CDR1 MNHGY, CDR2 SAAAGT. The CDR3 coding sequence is TGTGCCAGCAGTCGGGACAGTTACAATGAGCAGTTCTTC. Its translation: CASSRDSYNEQFF.

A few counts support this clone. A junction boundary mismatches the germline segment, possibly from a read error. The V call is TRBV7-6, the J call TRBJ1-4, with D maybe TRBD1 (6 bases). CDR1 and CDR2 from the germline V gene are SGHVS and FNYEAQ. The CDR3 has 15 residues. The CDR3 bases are TGTGCCAGCAGCACCAGGGGCTCAACCAATGAAAAACTGTTTTTT. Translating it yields CASSTRGSTNEKLFF.

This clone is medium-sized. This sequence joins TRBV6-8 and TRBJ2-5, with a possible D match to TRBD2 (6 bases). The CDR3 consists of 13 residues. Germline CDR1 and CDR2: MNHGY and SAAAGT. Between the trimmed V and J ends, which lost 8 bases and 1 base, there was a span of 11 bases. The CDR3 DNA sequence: TGTGCCAGCCGGAGGGCGGGCCAAGAGACCCAGTACTTC. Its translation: CASRRAGQETQYF.

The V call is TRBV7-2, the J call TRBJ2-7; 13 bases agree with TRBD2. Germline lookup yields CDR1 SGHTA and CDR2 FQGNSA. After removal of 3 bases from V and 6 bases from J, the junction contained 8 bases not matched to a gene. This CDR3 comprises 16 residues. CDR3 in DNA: TGTGCCAGCAGCTTCTATACTAGCGGGGGGGCCGCCGAGCAGTACTTC. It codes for CASSFYTSGGAAEQYF. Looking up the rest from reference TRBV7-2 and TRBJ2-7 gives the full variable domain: GAGVSQSPSNKVTEKGKDVELRCDPISGHTALYWYRQSLGQGLEFLIYFQGNSAPDKSGLPSDRFSAERTGGSVSTLTIQRTQQEDSAVYLCASSFYTSGGAAEQYFGPGTRLTVT.

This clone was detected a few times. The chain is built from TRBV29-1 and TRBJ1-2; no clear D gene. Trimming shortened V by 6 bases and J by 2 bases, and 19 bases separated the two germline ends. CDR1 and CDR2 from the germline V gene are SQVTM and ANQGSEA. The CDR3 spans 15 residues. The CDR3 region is CSVAGSLIGNYGYTF. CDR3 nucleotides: TGCAGCGTCGCCGGTAGCCTGATCGGGAACTATGGCTACACCTTC.

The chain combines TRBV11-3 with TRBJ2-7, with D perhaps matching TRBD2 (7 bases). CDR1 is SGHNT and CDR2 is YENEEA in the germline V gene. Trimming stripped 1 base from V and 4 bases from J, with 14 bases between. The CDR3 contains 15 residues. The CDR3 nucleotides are TGTGCCAGCAGCTTAGTGTCGGGGGGCCATTACGAGCAGTACTTC. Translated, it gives CASSLVSGGHYEQYF. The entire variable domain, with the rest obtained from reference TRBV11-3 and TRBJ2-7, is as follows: EAGVVQSPRYKIIEKKQPVAFWCNPISGHNTLYWYLQNLGQGPELLIRYENEEAVDDSQLPKDRFSAERLKGVDSTLKIQPAELGDSAVYLCASSLVSGGHYEQYFGPGTRLTVT.

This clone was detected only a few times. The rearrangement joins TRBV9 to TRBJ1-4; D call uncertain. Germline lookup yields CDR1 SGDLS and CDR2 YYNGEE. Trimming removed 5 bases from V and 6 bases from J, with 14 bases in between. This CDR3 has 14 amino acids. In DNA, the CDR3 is TGTGCCAGCAGTGACCCGGGAAGTCATGAAAAACTGTTTTTT. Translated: CASSDPGSHEKLFF. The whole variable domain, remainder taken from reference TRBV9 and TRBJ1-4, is DSGVTQTPKHLITATGQRVTLRCSPRSGDLSVYWYQQSLDQGLQFLIQYYNGEERAKGNILERFSAQQFPDLHSELNLSSLELGDSALYFCASSDPGSHEKLFFGSGTQLSVL.

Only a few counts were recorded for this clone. The CDR3 nucleotides read TGTGCCAGCAGGGGACAGGGGAACAAAAACATTCAGTACTTC. This codes for CASRGQGNKNIQYF. The rearrangement links TRBV9 to TRBJ2-4, with TRBD1 matching 10 bases. The germline V gene has CDR1 SGDLS and CDR2 YYNGEE. V was pared by 5 bases and J by 3 bases, with 2 bases of the junction left unmatched. This CDR3 comprises 14 residues.

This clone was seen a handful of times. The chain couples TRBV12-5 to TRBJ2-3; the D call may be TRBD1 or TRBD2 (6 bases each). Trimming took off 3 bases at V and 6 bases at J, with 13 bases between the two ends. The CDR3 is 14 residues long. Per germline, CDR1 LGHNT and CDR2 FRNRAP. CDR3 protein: CASGFGGGWDTQYF. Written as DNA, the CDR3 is TGTGCTAGTGGTTTCGGGGGCGGGTGGGATACGCAGTATTTT.

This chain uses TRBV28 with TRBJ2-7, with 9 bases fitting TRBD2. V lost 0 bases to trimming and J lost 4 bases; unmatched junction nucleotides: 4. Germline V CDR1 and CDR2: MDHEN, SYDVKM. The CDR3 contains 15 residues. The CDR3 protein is CASSLWTSGDYEQYF. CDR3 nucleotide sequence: TGTGCCAGCAGTTTATGGACTAGCGGAGATTACGAGCAGTACTTC.

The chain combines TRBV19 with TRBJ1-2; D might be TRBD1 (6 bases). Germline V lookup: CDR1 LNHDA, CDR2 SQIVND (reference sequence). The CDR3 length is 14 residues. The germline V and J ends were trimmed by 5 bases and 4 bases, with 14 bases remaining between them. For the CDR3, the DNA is TGTGCCAGTAGTGGTCTGGGGGCGGTCTATGGCTACACCTTC. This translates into CASSGLGAVYGYTF.

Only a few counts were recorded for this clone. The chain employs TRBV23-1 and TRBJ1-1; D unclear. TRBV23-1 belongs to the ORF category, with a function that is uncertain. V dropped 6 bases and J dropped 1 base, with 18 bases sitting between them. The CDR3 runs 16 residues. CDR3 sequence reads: CASSQGGTRTNTEAFF. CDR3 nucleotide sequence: TGCGCCAGCAGCCAAGGTGGCACCCGGACGAACACTGAAGCTTTCTTT.

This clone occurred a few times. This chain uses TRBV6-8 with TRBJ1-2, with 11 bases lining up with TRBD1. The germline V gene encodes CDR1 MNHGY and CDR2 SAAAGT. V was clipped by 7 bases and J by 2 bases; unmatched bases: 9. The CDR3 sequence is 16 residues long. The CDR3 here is CASIIRGTGGNYGYTF. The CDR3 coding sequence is TGTGCCAGCATCATCCGAGGGACAGGGGGGAACTATGGCTACACCTTC.

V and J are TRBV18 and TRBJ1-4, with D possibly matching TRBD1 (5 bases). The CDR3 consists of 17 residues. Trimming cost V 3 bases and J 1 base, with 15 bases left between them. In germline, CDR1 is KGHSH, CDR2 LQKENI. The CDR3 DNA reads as TGTGCCAGCTCACCGTTGGCAGGGAGAGGAACTAATGAAAAACTGTTTTTT. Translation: CASSPLAGRGTNEKLFF.

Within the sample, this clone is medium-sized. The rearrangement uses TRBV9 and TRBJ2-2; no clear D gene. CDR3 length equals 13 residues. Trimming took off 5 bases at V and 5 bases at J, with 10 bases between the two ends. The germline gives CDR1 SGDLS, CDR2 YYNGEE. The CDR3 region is CASSEMVTGELFF. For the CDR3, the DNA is TGTGCCAGCAGTGAAATGGTGACCGGGGAGCTGTTTTTT.

CDR3 nucleotides: TGTGCCAGTACTTCCGGGGTTAATCAGCCCCAGCATTTT. Its translation is CASTSGVNQPQHF. The chain recombines TRBV19 with TRBJ1-5; D uncertain. This CDR3 comprises 13 residues. V gave up 7 bases and J gave up 4 bases, with 11 bases separating them. In germline, CDR1 is LNHDA, CDR2 SQIVND (reference sequence).

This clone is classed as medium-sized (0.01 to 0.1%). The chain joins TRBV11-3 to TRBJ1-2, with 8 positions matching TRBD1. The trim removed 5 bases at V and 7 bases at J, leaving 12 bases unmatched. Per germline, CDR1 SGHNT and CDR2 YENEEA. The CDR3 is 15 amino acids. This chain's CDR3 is CASSPGRQGKSGYTF. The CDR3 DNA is TGTGCCAGCAGCCCCGGGAGACAGGGGAAGAGTGGCTACACCTTC.

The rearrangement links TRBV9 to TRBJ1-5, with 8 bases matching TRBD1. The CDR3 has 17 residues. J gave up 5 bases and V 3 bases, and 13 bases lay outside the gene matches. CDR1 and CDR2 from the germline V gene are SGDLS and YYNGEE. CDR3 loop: CASSASGTGALDQPQHF. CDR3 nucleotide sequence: TGTGCCAGCAGCGCCTCCGGGACAGGAGCCTTAGATCAGCCCCAGCATTTT.

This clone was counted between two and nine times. For the CDR3, the DNA is TGTGCCAGCAGTTACTCGGGGACAGGCTCCTACGAGCAGTACTTC. This sequence encodes CASSYSGTGSYEQYF. V usage is TRBV6-8 and J usage is TRBJ2-7; the match to TRBD1 covers 8 bases. This CDR3 is 15 amino acids long. V trimming: 0 bases; J trimming: 0 bases; junction bases outside the gene matches: 1. Germline-derived CDR1 and CDR2 are MNHGY and SAAAGT.